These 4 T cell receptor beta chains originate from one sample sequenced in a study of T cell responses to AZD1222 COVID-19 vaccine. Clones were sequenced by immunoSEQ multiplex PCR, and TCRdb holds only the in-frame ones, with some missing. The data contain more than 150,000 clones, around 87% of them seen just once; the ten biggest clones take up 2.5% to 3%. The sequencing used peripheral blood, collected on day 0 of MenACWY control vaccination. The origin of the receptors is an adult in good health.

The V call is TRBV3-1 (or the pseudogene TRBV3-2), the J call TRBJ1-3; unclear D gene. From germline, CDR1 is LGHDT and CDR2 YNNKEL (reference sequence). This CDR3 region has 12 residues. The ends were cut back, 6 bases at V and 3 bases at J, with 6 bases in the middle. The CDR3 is CASRELGNTIYF. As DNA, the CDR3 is TGTGCCAGCAGGGAGCTTGGAAACACCATATATTTT.

The chain's CDR3 is CASSLAKDTQYF. The CDR3 DNA is TGTGCCAGCAGCTTGGCGAAAGATACGCAGTATTTT. The chain joins TRBV5-4 to TRBJ2-3; no firm D call. This CDR3 spans 12 amino acids. The V gene lost 0 bases and the J gene lost 5 bases, with 4 bases spanning the gap. Looked up from germline, CDR1 is SGHNT and CDR2 is YYREEE (reference sequence).

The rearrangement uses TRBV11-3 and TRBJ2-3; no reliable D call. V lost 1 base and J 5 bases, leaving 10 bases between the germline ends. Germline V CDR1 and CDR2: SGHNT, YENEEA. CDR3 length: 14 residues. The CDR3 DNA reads TGTGCCAGCAGCTTAGGGACGATGGGAGATACGCAGTATTTT. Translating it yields CASSLGTMGDTQYF.

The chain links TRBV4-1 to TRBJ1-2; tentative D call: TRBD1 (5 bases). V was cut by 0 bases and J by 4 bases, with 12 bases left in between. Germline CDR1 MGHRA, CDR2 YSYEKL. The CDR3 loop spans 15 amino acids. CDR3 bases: TGCGCCAGCAGCCAAGAAACAGGACAACTCTATGGCTACACCTTC. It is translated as CASSQETGQLYGYTF.